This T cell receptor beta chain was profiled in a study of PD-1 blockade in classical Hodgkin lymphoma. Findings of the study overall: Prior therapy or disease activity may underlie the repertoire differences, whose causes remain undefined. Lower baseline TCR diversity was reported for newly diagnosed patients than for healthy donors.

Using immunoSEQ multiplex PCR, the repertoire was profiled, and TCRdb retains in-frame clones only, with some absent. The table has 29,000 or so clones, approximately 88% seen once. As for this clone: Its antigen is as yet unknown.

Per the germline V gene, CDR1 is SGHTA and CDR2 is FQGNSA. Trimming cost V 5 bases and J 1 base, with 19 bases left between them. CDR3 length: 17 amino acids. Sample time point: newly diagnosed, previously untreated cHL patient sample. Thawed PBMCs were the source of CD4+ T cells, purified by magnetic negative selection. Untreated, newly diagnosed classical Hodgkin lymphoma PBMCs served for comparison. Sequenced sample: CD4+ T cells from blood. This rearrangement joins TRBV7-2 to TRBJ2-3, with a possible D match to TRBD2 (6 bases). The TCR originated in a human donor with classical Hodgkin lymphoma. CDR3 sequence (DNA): TGTGCCAGCAGCGTAATGGGACTCCGATGGGGCACAGATACGCAGTATTTT. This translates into CASSVMGLRWGTDTQYF. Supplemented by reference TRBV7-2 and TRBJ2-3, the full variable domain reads GAGVSQSPSNKVTEKGKDVELRCDPISGHTALYWYRQSLGQGLEFLIYFQGNSAPDKSGLPSDRFSAERTGGSVSTLTIQRTQQEDSAVYLCASSVMGLRWGTDTQYFGPGTRLTVL.